This T cell receptor (beta chain) was sequenced in a study of monozygotic twins with inflammatory bowel disease (dated by TCRdb to between 2018 and 2021). Notes on the research overall: The complete study included roughly 30 monozygotic twin pairs: 19 IBD-discordant Danish pairs and nine German pairs, of which four were IBD-concordant and five were IBD-discordant. The search for disease-associated traits relied mainly on comparing, within discordant pairs, IBD patients with their genetically identical healthy co-twins. Each individual had, on average, about 151 000 unique TCRalpha sequences and 181 000 unique TCRbeta sequences available for analysis. The research as a whole found: No single strong signal or clonotype linked to IBD turned up in the results, so the idea that one exists was not supported. Distinction between different T cell subtypes could not be achieved in the analysis. TCRbeta repertoire diversity, by inverse Simpson index, was decreased in IBD patients compared with their healthy co-twins. Compared with healthy twins, IBD patients had fewer clonotypes in common with other individuals, a difference most pronounced in patients showing signs of disease activity. Concordant and discordant twins showed no difference in repertoire similarity, possibly because of limited statistical power. Differing immunosuppressive treatments among patients may have added background noise and inter-individual variability to the repertoires.

From its cysteine to its phenylalanine, the CDR3 spans 16 amino acids. The protein alone is recorded here. According to the germline V gene, CDR1 reads LGHNA and CDR2 reads YSLEER. As regards this clonotype: The antigen it binds to is not known.

Libraries were constructed by 5' RACE. For each TCR library, roughly 3,600 ng of total RNA was used. For each sample, cDNA was synthesized in eight separate reactions using SMARTScribe reverse transcriptase. Unique molecular identifiers containing a 6-nucleotide sample barcode were introduced through template switching during cDNA synthesis. Two nested PCRs of approximately 16 and 10 cycles amplified the TCRalpha and TCRbeta cDNA, and bead purification followed each PCR. Before amplification, the cDNA was both treated with uracil DNA-glycosylase and purified with the QIAquick PCR purification kit. The second PCR was the step at which Illumina TruSeq-compatible adapters and sample-specific barcodes were added. Library quality and concentration were assessed using TapeStation and Qubit, and roughly 5.5 ng of each library was pooled. Sequencing of pooled libraries was carried out on an Illumina HiSeq2500 single-index Rapid Run using 2 x 100 bp reads and custom sequencing primers. From the authors' description of their analysis: MiGEC version 1.2.6 was used for UMI-based consensus assembly to correct PCR and sequencing errors. MiXCR version 2.1.1 was used for V(D)J alignment, clonotype assembly and CDR3 extraction. To normalise gene usage, clonotype sharing and MAIT/NKT TCR abundance, the analysis used the top 1000, 10 000 and 20 000 clonotypes per sample. Diversity was computed as the inverse Simpson index with the vegan R package after downsampling to 27 000 UMIs. Paired Mann-Whitney U tests on discordant twin pairs were used, with Benjamini-Hochberg multiple-testing correction. Following TCRdb reprocessing, every CDR3 protein sequence forms one entry, and DNA is not provided. The V and J calls were determined by TCRdb, not by the authors. The table kept for this sample lists approximately 160,000 distinct CDR3 sequences. The ten top clones hold approximately 7.4% of the sample.

From each donor, a roughly 2.6 ml peripheral blood sample was collected into PAXgene tubes and stored at -80 degrees C. Without any T cell sorting, total RNA was extracted from whole blood using the PAXgene blood miRNA kit on an automated QIAcube. Peripheral blood from monozygotic twin pairs, either concordant or discordant for inflammatory bowel disease, underwent deep TCRalpha and TCRbeta repertoire profiling that used unique molecular barcoding. Smoking habits were recorded for all twin pairs, and individuals were classified as current, former or never smokers. Sequenced input: blood. The receptor comes from a human donor with ulcerative colitis or Crohn's disease, or a healthy co-twin of an affected twin (not recorded which). The chain uses TRBV4-3 and TRBJ1-2; there is no DNA to check the TCRdb D call of TRBD1. CDR3 reads: CASSPEQGRVNYGYTF.